Presented here are 8 T cell receptor beta chains from one specimen sequenced in a study of CD8+ T cells in alopecia areata. Sequencing used cDNA as its template, made by extracting RNA and reverse transcribing it. The assay was immunoSEQ multiplex PCR, and TCRdb's table has in-frame clones only and misses some. The repertoire includes 150,000 to 200,000 clones, 64% of them detected once, and 1.3% sits in the top ten. This sample's treatment: oral pan-JAK inhibitor, 5-10 mg twice daily. The specimen comprised CD4+ T cells sorted from blood, sampled at approximately week 49, from a patient treated with tofacitinib. These receptors came from a human donor with alopecia areata.

This clone was counted only a few times. This chain uses TRBV19 with TRBJ2-1; 14 nucleotides line up with TRBD2. Per the germline V gene, CDR1 is LNHDA and CDR2 is SQIVND (reference sequence). The CDR3 runs 15 residues. Trimming cost V 5 bases and J 9 bases; bases outside gene matches: 6. In DNA form, the CDR3 reads TGTGCCAGTAGTTCGACTAGCGGGGGGGTTGGTGAGCAGTTCTTC. Translated, it gives CASSSTSGGVGEQFF.

This chain uses TRBV29-1 with TRBJ1-5; tentatively, D is TRBD1 (6 bases). Germline lookup yields CDR1 SQVTM and CDR2 ANQGSEA. The CDR3 is made up of 14 amino acids. The V gene lost 7 bases and the J gene lost 3 bases, with 16 bases spanning the gap. The DNA of the CDR3 is TGCAGCGCGGCGGCGGGGGCGAACAATCAGCCCCAGCATTTT. Translated: CSAAAGANNQPQHF.

This chain joins TRBV6-5 and TRBJ1-5; 10 bases match TRBD1. This CDR3 is built from 15 residues. From germline, CDR1 is MNHEY and CDR2 SVGAGI. V dropped 5 bases and J dropped 6; count of bases not matched to a gene: 7. The CDR3 region has the DNA TGTGCCAGCAGTCGCGGGACAGGGGAAGGTCAGCCCCAGCATTTT. Translating gives CASSRGTGEGQPQHF.

The genes are TRBV5-6 and TRBJ2-3; 8 bases line up with TRBD2. V shed 5 bases and J 5 bases; nucleotides not matched to a gene: 4. From germline, CDR1 is SGHDT and CDR2 YYEEEE. The CDR3 is 13 amino acids. The CDR3 is CASRETSVDTQYF. The CDR3 bases are TGTGCCAGCAGGGAGACTAGCGTAGATACGCAGTATTTT. Full variable domain (remainder filled in from reference TRBV5-6 and TRBJ2-3): DAGVTQSPTHLIKTRGQQVTLRCSPKSGHDTVSWYQQALGQGPQFIFQYYEEEERQRGNFPDRFSGHQFPNYSSELNVNALLLGDSALYLCASRETSVDTQYFGPGTRLTVL.

This clone was found a few times. The V call is TRBV29-1, the J call TRBJ1-2; TRBD1 matches at 7 bases. The V gene end was trimmed by 0 bases and the J gene end by 2 bases; junction bases not matched to a gene: 3. Germline CDR1 and CDR2: SQVTM and ANQGSEA. The CDR3 loop spans 14 amino acids. DNA of the CDR3: TGCAGCGTTGAAGAGTCGACAGGGAACTATGGCTACACCTTC. This translates into CSVEESTGNYGYTF.

J is TRBJ2-2 and V is TRBV6-1, with D unclear. Germline CDR1 and CDR2: MNHNS and SASEGT. The CDR3 is 14 amino acids. V was shortened by 7 bases and J by 4 bases, with 13 bases between the two germline ends. CDR3 in DNA: TGTGCCAGCAACGATGGACGGATCACCGGGGAGCTGTTTTTT. It codes for CASNDGRITGELFF.

The chain is built from TRBV30 and TRBJ1-5; D is perhaps TRBD1 (5 bases). V gave up 4 bases and J gave up 4 bases, with 11 bases separating them. CDR3 length: 13 amino acids. The germline gives CDR1 GTSNPN, CDR2 SVGIG (reference sequence). The DNA of the CDR3 is TGTGCCTGGACGGAGGGGTTAAATCAGCCCCAGCATTTT. Its translation: CAWTEGLNQPQHF.

The CDR3 region is CACSYSNQPQHF. CDR3 nucleotide sequence: TGTGCCTGCAGCTATAGCAATCAGCCCCAGCATTTT. The V and J genes are TRBV30 and TRBJ1-5; no definite D call. This CDR3 region has 12 residues. The V and J ends lost 6 bases and 0 bases respectively, with 6 bases between them. CDR1 and CDR2 (germline): GTSNPN, SVGIG (reference sequence).